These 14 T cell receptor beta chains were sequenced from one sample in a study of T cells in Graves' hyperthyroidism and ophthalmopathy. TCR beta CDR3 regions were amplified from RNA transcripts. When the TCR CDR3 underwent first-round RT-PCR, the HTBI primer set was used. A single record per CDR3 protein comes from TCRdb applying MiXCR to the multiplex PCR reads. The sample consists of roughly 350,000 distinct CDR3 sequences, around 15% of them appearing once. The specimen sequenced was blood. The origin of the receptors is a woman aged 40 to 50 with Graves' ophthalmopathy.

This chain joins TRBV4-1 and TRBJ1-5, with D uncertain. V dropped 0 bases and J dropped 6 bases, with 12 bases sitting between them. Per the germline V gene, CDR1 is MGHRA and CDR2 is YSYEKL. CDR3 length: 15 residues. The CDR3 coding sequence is TGCGCCAGCAGCCAAGAACCGGCAGTCCCTCAGCCCCAGCATTTT. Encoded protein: CASSQEPAVPQPQHF.

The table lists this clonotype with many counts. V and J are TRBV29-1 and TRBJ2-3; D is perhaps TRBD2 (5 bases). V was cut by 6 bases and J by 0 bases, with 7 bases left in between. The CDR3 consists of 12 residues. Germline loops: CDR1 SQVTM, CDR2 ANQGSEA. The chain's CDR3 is CSVGLSTDTQYF. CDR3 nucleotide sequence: TGCAGCGTCGGACTTAGCACAGATACGCAGTATTTT.

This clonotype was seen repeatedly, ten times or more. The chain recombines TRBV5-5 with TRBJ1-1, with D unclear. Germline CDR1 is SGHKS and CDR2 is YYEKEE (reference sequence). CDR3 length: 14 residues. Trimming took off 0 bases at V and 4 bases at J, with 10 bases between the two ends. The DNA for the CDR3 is TGTGCCAGCAGCTTGGTATGGTCAGCCACTGAAGCTTTCTTT. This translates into CASSLVWSATEAFF.

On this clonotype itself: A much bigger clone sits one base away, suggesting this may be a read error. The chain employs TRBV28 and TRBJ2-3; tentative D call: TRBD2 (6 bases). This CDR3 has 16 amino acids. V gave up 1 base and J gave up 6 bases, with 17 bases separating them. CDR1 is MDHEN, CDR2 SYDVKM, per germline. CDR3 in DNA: TGTGCCAGCAGTTTATCCCCGGCGGGAATGTGGGATACGCAGTATTTT. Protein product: CASSLSPAGMWDTQYF.

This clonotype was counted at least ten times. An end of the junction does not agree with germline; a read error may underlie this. The CDR3 DNA is TGTGCCAGCAGTCCAATGGACAGGGGCTACGAGCAGCACTTC. Its translation: CASSPMDRGYEQHF. The rearrangement links TRBV2 to TRBJ2-7, with 9 bases fitting TRBD1. The CDR3 contains 14 residues. Germline CDR1 is SNHLY and CDR2 is FYNNEI.

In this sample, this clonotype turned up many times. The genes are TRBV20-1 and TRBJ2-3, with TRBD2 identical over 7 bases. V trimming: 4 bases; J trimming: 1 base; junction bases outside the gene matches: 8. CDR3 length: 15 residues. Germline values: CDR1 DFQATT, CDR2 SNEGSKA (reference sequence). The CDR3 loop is CSAIPSGAGTDTQYF. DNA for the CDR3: TGCAGTGCTATCCCGAGCGGGGCGGGCACAGATACGCAGTATTTT.

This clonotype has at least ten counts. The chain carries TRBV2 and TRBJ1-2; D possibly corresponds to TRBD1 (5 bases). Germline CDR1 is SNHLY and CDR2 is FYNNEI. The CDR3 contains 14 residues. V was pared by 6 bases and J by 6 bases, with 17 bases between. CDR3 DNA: TGTGCCAGCAGCGACGCCTCCAGGGTGGATGGCTACACCTTC. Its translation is CASSDASRVDGYTF. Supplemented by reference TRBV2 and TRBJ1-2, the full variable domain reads EPEVTQTPSHQVTQMGQEVILRCVPISNHLYFYWYRQILGQKVEFLVSFYNNEISEKSEIFDDQFSVERPDGSNFTLKIRSTKLEDSAMYFCASSDASRVDGYTFGSGTRLTVV.

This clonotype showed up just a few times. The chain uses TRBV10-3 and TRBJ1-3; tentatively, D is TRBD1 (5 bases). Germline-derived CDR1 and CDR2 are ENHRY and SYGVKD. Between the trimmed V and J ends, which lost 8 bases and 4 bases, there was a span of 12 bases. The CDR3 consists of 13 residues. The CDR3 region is CAISGGFGNTIYF. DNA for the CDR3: TGTGCCATCTCGGGGGGATTCGGAAACACCATATATTTT.

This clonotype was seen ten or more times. This CDR3 reads CASSLGDRASYGYTF. The CDR3 DNA sequence: TGCGCCAGCAGCTTGGGGGACAGGGCAAGCTATGGCTACACCTTC. The chain combines TRBV5-1 with TRBJ1-2; 9 nucleotides agree with TRBD1. V was pared by 0 bases and J by 4 bases, with 4 bases of the junction left unmatched. CDR1 is SGHRS and CDR2 is YFSETQ in the germline V gene. The length of the CDR3 is 15 residues. Based on the CDR3 plus reference TRBV5-1 and TRBJ1-2, the full variable domain is KAGVTQTPRYLIKTRGQQVTLSCSPISGHRSVSWYQQTPGQGLQFLFEYFSETQRNKGNFPGRFSGRQFSNSRSEMNVSTLELGDSALYLCASSLGDRASYGYTFGSGTRLTVV.

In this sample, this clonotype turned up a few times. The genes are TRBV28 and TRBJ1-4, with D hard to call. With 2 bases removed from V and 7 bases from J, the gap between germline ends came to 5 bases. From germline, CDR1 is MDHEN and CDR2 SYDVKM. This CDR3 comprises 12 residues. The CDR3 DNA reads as TGTGCCAGCAGTTTACCCGGTGAAAAACTGTTTTTT. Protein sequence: CASSLPGEKLFF. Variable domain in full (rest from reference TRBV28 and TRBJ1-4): DVKVTQSSRYLVKRTGEKVFLECVQDMDHENMFWYRQDPGLGLRLIYFSYDVKMKEKGDIPEGYSVSREKKERFSLILESASTNQTSMYLCASSLPGEKLFFGSGTQLSVL.

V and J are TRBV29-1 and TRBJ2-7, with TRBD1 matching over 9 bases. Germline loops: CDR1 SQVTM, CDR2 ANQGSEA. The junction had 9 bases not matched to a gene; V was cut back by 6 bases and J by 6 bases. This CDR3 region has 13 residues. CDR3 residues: CSVSGQGYFEQYF. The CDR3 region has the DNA TGCAGCGTCTCCGGACAGGGGTATTTCGAGCAGTACTTC.

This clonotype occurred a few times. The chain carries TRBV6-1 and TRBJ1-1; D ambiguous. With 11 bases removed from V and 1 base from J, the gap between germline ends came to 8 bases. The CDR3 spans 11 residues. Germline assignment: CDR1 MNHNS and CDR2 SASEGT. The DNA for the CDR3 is TGTGCCTCGGCAGCGAACACTGAAGCTTTCTTT. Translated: CASAANTEAFF.

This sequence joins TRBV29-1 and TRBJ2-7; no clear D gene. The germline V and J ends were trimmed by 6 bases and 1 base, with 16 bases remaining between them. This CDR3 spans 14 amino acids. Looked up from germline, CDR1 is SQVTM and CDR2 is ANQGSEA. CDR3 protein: CSVCDLVRSYEQYF. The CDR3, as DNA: TGCAGCGTCTGTGACTTGGTTAGATCCTACGAGCAGTACTTC.

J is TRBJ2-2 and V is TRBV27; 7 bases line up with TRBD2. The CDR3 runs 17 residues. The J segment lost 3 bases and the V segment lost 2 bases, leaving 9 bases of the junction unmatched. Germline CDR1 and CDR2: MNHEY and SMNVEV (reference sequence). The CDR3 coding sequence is TGTGCCAGCAGTTTAGGGGGAGGGAGGAGTTACACCGGGGAGCTGTTTTTT. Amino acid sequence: CASSLGGGRSYTGELFF.